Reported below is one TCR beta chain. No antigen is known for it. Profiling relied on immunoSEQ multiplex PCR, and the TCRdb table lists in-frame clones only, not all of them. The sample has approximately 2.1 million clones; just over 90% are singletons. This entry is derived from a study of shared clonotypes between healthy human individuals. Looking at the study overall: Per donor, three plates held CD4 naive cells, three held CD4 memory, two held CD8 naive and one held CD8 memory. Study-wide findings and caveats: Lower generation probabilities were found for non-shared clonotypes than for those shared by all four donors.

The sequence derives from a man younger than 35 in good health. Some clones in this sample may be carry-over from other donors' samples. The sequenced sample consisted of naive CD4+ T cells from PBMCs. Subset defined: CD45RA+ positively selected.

CDR3 sequence reads: CASSLEWANTEAFF. The CDR3 bases are TGTGCCAGCAGCTTAGAGTGGGCGAACACTGAAGCTTTCTTT. The chain joins TRBV7-9 to TRBJ1-1; D is unresolved. CDR1 is SEHNR and CDR2 is FQNEAQ in the germline V gene (reference sequence). Trimming took off 1 base at V and 1 base at J, with 7 bases between the two ends. This CDR3 comprises 14 residues.